This T cell receptor beta chain emerged from a study of blood T cell repertoires in COVID-19. Assay: immunoSEQ multiplex PCR; the TCRdb copy retains only in-frame clones and omits some. Of 180,000 or so clones listed, over 65% are singletons. V lost 5 bases to trimming and J lost 8 bases; unmatched junction nucleotides: 8. The CDR3 sequence is 13 residues long. The germline CDR1 and CDR2 sequences are MNHEY and SMNVEV (reference sequence). The rearrangement uses TRBV27 and TRBJ2-5; 7 positions match TRBD1. The sample consisted of PBMCs or T cells enriched from blood (not recorded which). This receptor was taken from a woman aged 45-60 years who had recovered from COVID-19. This CDR3 reads CASSPTGAFTQYF. The CDR3 DNA reads TGTGCCAGCAGTCCCACAGGGGCCTTTACCCAGTACTTC.